The 15 T cell receptor beta chains presented below share a single source sample, sequenced in a study of blood T cell repertoires in COVID-19. Assay used: immunoSEQ multiplex PCR; TCRdb lists only in-frame clones, some missing. Found here are 300,000 or so clones, more than 90% of them singletons; the top ten hold about 2.4%. Source material: PBMCs or T cells enriched from blood (not recorded which). Source of these receptors: a man aged 55-75 years who had recovered from COVID-19.

The rearrangement links TRBV7-9 to TRBJ2-1; D is possibly TRBD2 (6 bases). The CDR3 covers 15 residues. Germline values: CDR1 SEHNR, CDR2 FQNEAQ (reference sequence). Deletions cut 4 bases from V and 2 bases from J, with 12 bases between. In nucleotides, the CDR3 is TGTGCCAGCAGCTCGGGTCTAGCGCCCTACAATGAGCAGTTCTTC. Amino acids: CASSSGLAPYNEQFF.

This chain uses TRBV30 with TRBJ1-3, with a tentative D call TRBD1 (5 bases). The CDR3 spans 15 residues. The germline V gene has CDR1 GTSNPN and CDR2 SVGIG (reference sequence). V gave up 2 bases and J gave up 5 bases, with 16 bases separating them. CDR3 loop: CAWSSYDSVRNTIYF. CDR3 DNA sequence: TGTGCCTGGAGTTCCTACGACAGCGTGAGAAACACCATATATTTT.

The J gene is TRBJ1-2, the V gene TRBV5-1; no firm D call. Trimming left V 1 base short and J 3 bases short, with 7 bases between. In germline, CDR1 is SGHRS, CDR2 YFSETQ. The CDR3 contains 13 residues. The CDR3 sequence: CASSLSQDYGYTF. CDR3 DNA: TGCGCCAGCAGCTTGTCACAAGACTATGGCTACACCTTC.

This chain connects TRBV4-2 to TRBJ2-2; 11 nucleotides line up with TRBD1. V was clipped by 0 bases and J by 7 bases; unmatched bases: 4. Germline values: CDR1 LGHNA, CDR2 YNFKEQ. The CDR3 spans 16 residues. The CDR3 reads CASSQDWTGGGGELFF. CDR3 nucleotides: TGTGCCAGCAGCCAAGATTGGACAGGGGGCGGCGGGGAGCTGTTTTTT.

This clone was counted between two and nine times. The CDR3 protein is CASSDPGNLNEQFF. The CDR3 DNA follows: TGCGCCAGCAGTGACCCGGGGAATTTAAATGAGCAGTTCTTC. The chain carries TRBV10-1 and TRBJ2-1, with D perhaps TRBD2 (5 bases). Trimming shortened V by 3 bases and J by 7 bases, and 13 bases separated the two germline ends. The CDR3 consists of 14 residues. CDR1 is WNHNN and CDR2 is SYGVQD in the germline V gene (reference sequence).

The chain carries TRBV5-1 and TRBJ2-5; D ambiguous. Germline CDR1 SGHRS, CDR2 YFSETQ. Between the trimmed V and J ends, which lost 4 bases and 2 bases, there was a span of 9 bases. The CDR3 spans 13 residues. CDR3 nucleotide sequence: TGCGCCAGCAGCCCGCTGACTCAAGAGACCCAGTACTTC. Translating gives CASSPLTQETQYF.

The CDR3 protein is CASSQEGQVGEKLFF. The CDR3 region has the DNA TGCGCCAGCAGCCAAGAAGGACAGGTGGGCGAAAAACTGTTTTTT. The rearrangement links TRBV4-1 to TRBJ1-4; 7 nucleotides align to TRBD1. The J segment lost 8 bases and the V segment lost 0 bases, leaving 6 bases of the junction unmatched. Per germline, CDR1 MGHRA and CDR2 YSYEKL. The CDR3 loop spans 15 amino acids.

In this sample, this clone turned up once. The chain joins TRBV29-1 to TRBJ2-7; D is perhaps TRBD2 (6 bases). Trimming left V 5 bases short and J 0 bases short, with 14 bases between. This CDR3 has 14 amino acids. Germline CDR1 SQVTM, CDR2 ANQGSEA. The CDR3 is CSVNGGSSSYEQYF. CDR3 DNA: TGCAGCGTTAATGGGGGGTCAAGCTCCTACGAGCAGTACTTC.

This clone was seen a handful of times. At the DNA level, this CDR3 is encoded by other sequences in the same sample as well. The gene calls are TRBV7-8 and TRBJ1-6; the D is unclear. The CDR3 contains 13 residues. With 1 base removed from V and 10 bases from J, the gap between germline ends came to 8 bases. Germline V gene data show CDR1 as SGHVS and CDR2 as FQNEAQ. CDR3 in DNA: TGTGCCAGCAGCTTAGGGTCGGGGTCACCCCTCCACTTT. Amino acids: CASSLGSGSPLHF.

The chain carries TRBV7-2 and TRBJ2-5; TRBD2 aligns across 10 bases. V lost 4 bases to trimming and J lost 4 bases; unmatched junction nucleotides: 9. Germline V gene lookup returns CDR1 SGHTA and CDR2 FQGNSA. CDR3 length: 16 amino acids. Here the CDR3 DNA reads TGTGCCAGCAGCTGGACCTCGACTAGCGGGCGAGAGACCCAGTACTTC. The encoded protein is CASSWTSTSGRETQYF.

This clone was seen just once. V gene TRBV27 combines with J gene TRBJ2-1, with a possible D match to TRBD2 (6 bases). CDR1 is MNHEY and CDR2 is SMNVEV in the germline V gene (reference sequence). The CDR3 is 16 amino acids. The V end lost 5 bases, the J end lost 4 bases, and 18 bases lay between the germline ends. The CDR3 is CASSRPGATGYNEQFF. CDR3 sequence (DNA): TGTGCCAGCAGTCGTCCGGGAGCCACCGGGTACAATGAGCAGTTCTTC.

This clone showed up just a few times. Here the CDR3 reads CASSQVRSSGNTIYF. For the CDR3, the DNA is TGTGCCAGCAGCCAAGTACGGAGCTCTGGAAACACCATATATTTT. The chain has TRBV14 and TRBJ1-3; no clear D gene. V lost 1 base, J lost 0 bases, and 7 bases lay in between. Germline V gene lookup returns CDR1 SGHDN and CDR2 FVKESK. CDR3 size: 15 residues.

This chain links TRBV5-1 with TRBJ1-4; 9 nucleotides line up with TRBD1. Germline trimming cut 4 bases from V and 7 bases from J; bases unmatched to any gene: 5. Germline loops: CDR1 SGHRS, CDR2 YFSETQ. The CDR3 is 14 amino acids. CDR3 region: CASSPRTGAEKLFF. In nucleotides, the CDR3 is TGCGCCAGCAGCCCAAGGACAGGGGCTGAAAAACTGTTTTTT.

CDR3 in DNA: TGTGCCAGCAGCTTAGCACTAGGGCCGGGCGAGCAGTACTTC. Amino acid sequence: CASSLALGPGEQYF. This chain uses TRBV7-9 with TRBJ2-7, with a weak D call TRBD2 (5 bases). CDR1 is SEHNR, CDR2 FQNEAQ, per germline (reference sequence). V lost 0 bases, J lost 6 bases, and 12 bases lay in between. The CDR3 loop spans 14 amino acids.

V and J are TRBV11-3 and TRBJ2-6; TRBD2 is a possible D gene (5 bases). The CDR3 runs 18 residues. Germline loops: CDR1 SGHNT, CDR2 YENEEA. Trimming pared 5 bases from V and 0 bases from J, leaving 17 bases between. DNA of the CDR3: TGTGCCAGCAGCCCAATAGCGCGAGTCAGCTCTGGGGCCAACGTCCTGACTTTC. Protein sequence: CASSPIARVSSGANVLTF.